Below, 22 T cell receptor beta chains from the same sample are listed, as sequenced in a study of T cell responses to AZD1222 COVID-19 vaccine. Profiled with immunoSEQ multiplex PCR; TCRdb holds only in-frame clones, not every one. The table has roughly 120,000 clones, approximately 94% seen once. The sequencing used peripheral blood, collected 28 days after the second AZD1222 dose. These receptors came from an adult who received the AZD1222 COVID-19 vaccine.

The chain combines TRBV14 with TRBJ2-3; 8 nucleotides line up with TRBD2. Germline V CDR1 and CDR2: SGHDN, FVKESK. The V segment lost 1 base and the J segment 5 bases; nucleotides outside the gene matches: 11. This CDR3 contains 17 residues. The DNA of the CDR3 is TGTGCCAGCAGCCAAGTCGACCCCGGGACTAGGCAAGATACGCAGTATTTT. It specifies CASSQVDPGTRQDTQYF.

This chain joins TRBV27 and TRBJ1-1; a weak D match, TRBD1 (5 bases). V was cut by 5 bases and J by 3 bases, with 13 bases left in between. CDR1 is MNHEY and CDR2 is SMNVEV in the germline V gene (reference sequence). This CDR3 has 14 amino acids. Here the CDR3 reads CASSPIRGHTEAFF. The CDR3 DNA follows: TGTGCCAGCAGTCCAATTAGGGGCCACACTGAAGCTTTCTTT.

The genes are TRBV2 and TRBJ1-3; tentatively, D is TRBD1 (6 bases). Trimming removed 2 bases at V and 5 bases at J, with 10 bases between. The CDR3 runs 14 residues. Germline-derived CDR1 and CDR2 are SNHLY and FYNNEI. CDR3 nucleotide sequence: TGTGCCAGCAGTGAATCGACAGGCCGAAACACCATATATTTT. It is translated as CASSESTGRNTIYF.

The chain uses TRBV5-6 and TRBJ1-4; D possibly corresponds to TRBD1 (5 bases). The germline CDR1 and CDR2 sequences are SGHDT and YYEEEE. V shed 0 bases and J shed 0 bases, with 9 bases lying between them. The CDR3 has 16 amino acids. The CDR3 DNA reads TGTGCCAGCAGCTTGGAGGGGATTGCAACTAATGAAAAACTGTTTTTT. Protein product: CASSLEGIATNEKLFF.

The J gene is TRBJ1-6, the V gene TRBV5-1; no firm D call. Trimming shortened V by 2 bases and J by 7 bases, and 7 bases separated the two germline ends. CDR3 length: 13 residues. The V gene's germline CDR1 is SGHRS and CDR2 YFSETQ. CDR3 nucleotides: TGCGCCAGCAGCTTCAGTCCCAATTCACCCCTCCACTTT. Residues: CASSFSPNSPLHF.

The CDR3, as DNA: TGCGCCAGCAGCCAAGTACACTCTGCGGGGACTGAAGCTTTCTTT. Its protein is CASSQVHSAGTEAFF. The chain joins TRBV4-1 to TRBJ1-1; D is undetermined. The length of the CDR3 is 15 residues. The germline CDR1 and CDR2 sequences are MGHRA and YSYEKL. V was pared by 1 base and J by 5 bases, with 14 bases between.

CDR3 in amino acids: CASSLWRGQGAFNTEAFF. The CDR3 coding sequence is TGTGCCAGCAGCTTATGGCGGGGACAGGGGGCGTTCAACACTGAAGCTTTCTTT. The chain uses TRBV7-9 and TRBJ1-1, with 12 bases identical to TRBD1. Trimming at V came to 2 bases and at J to 2 bases, leaving 9 bases not matched to a gene. The CDR3 has 18 amino acids. CDR1 and CDR2 from the germline V gene are SEHNR and FQNEAQ (reference sequence). Together with reference TRBV7-9 and TRBJ1-1, the CDR3 gives the full variable domain: DTGVSQNPRHKITKRGQNVTFRCDPISEHNRLYWYRQTLGQGPEFLTYFQNEAQLEKSRLLSDRFSAERPKGSFSTLEIQRTEQGDSAMYLCASSLWRGQGAFNTEAFFGQGTRLTVV.

This chain connects TRBV10-2 to TRBJ2-7; TRBD1 matches 7 bases. V shed 3 bases, J shed 2 bases, and the junction held 7 bases outside the gene matches. This CDR3 is 15 amino acids long. Germline CDR1 reads WSHSY; CDR2 reads SAAADI. In nucleotides, the CDR3 is TGCGCCAGCAGTGACCGGGACAGAGGAACCTACGAGCAGTACTTC. As protein: CASSDRDRGTYEQYF.

The CDR3 loop is CASSESQPNTEAFF. For the CDR3, the DNA is TGCGCCAGCAGTGAGTCGCAGCCCAACACTGAAGCTTTCTTT. This chain links TRBV10-2 with TRBJ1-1; D gene ambiguous. This CDR3 comprises 14 residues. Trimming pared 0 bases from V and 2 bases from J, leaving 7 bases between. From germline, CDR1 is WSHSY and CDR2 SAAADI.

This rearrangement joins TRBV7-6 to TRBJ2-2; weak D call: TRBD1 (6 bases). Germline lookup yields CDR1 SGHVS and CDR2 FNYEAQ. The CDR3 is 15 residues long. V was cut by 5 bases and J by 6 bases, with 16 bases left in between. CDR3: CASSLQGFGPGELFF. The CDR3 coding sequence is TGTGCCAGCAGCCTCCAGGGGTTCGGGCCCGGGGAGCTGTTTTTT.

V usage is TRBV9 and J usage is TRBJ2-5; either TRBD1 or TRBD2 may fit D (5 bases each). The V end lost 4 bases, the J end lost 2 bases, and 18 bases lay between the germline ends. The germline CDR1 and CDR2 sequences are SGDLS and YYNGEE. The CDR3 sequence is 16 residues long. Here the CDR3 reads CASSPEGRALQETQYF. The CDR3 region has the DNA TGTGCCAGCAGCCCAGAGGGGCGGGCCTTACAAGAGACCCAGTACTTC. The whole variable domain, remainder taken from reference TRBV9 and TRBJ2-5, is DSGVTQTPKHLITATGQRVTLRCSPRSGDLSVYWYQQSLDQGLQFLIQYYNGEERAKGNILERFSAQQFPDLHSELNLSSLELGDSALYFCASSPEGRALQETQYFGPGTRLLVL.

This chain joins TRBV25-1 and TRBJ1-5; D gene ambiguous. V was pared by 3 bases and J by 4 bases, with 13 bases between. Germline CDR1 is MGHDK and CDR2 is SYGVNS. The CDR3 contains 15 residues. CDR3 region: CASSEIGSGNQPQHF. The DNA of the CDR3 is TGTGCCAGCAGTGAGATCGGGAGTGGGAATCAGCCCCAGCATTTT.

The chain employs TRBV2 and TRBJ1-2; 10 nucleotides line up with TRBD1. The CDR3 runs to 16 residues. CDR1 is SNHLY, CDR2 FYNNEI, per germline. V was clipped by 4 bases and J by 8 bases; unmatched bases: 13. The CDR3 nucleotides are TGTGCCAGCAGTGGGGGGACAGGGGAGGAGTTGTGGGGCTACACCTTC. This encodes CASSGGTGEELWGYTF.

In its sample, this clone was seen a few times. The chain uses TRBV30 and TRBJ2-2; 9 bases fit TRBD2. The V gene end was trimmed by 4 bases and the J gene end by 3 bases; junction bases not matched to a gene: 6. This CDR3 region has 15 residues. Per germline, CDR1 GTSNPN and CDR2 SVGIG (reference sequence). The CDR3 protein is CAWMAGGRDTGELFF. The DNA of the CDR3 is TGTGCCTGGATGGCAGGCGGGAGGGACACCGGGGAGCTGTTTTTT.

This chain links TRBV14 with TRBJ2-2, with 7 bases matching TRBD2. Germline values: CDR1 SGHDN, CDR2 FVKESK. After removal of 3 bases from V and 5 bases from J, the junction contained 9 bases not matched to a gene. This CDR3 is 16 amino acids long. CDR3 sequence: CASSHRFGEGTGELFF. CDR3 sequence (DNA): TGTGCCAGCAGCCACCGTTTTGGGGAGGGGACCGGGGAGCTGTTTTTT.

This clone was detected only once. CDR3 nucleotides: TGTGCCAGCAGCGCCTTGACAGGGGAAACTGAAGCTTTCTTT. Translating it yields CASSALTGETEAFF. This chain joins TRBV7-8 and TRBJ1-1, with TRBD1 matching 8 bases. Germline-derived CDR1 and CDR2 are SGHVS and FQNEAQ. The CDR3 covers 14 residues. The trim removed 5 bases at V and 5 bases at J, leaving 7 bases unmatched.

V usage is TRBV6-4 and J usage is TRBJ1-2; tentative D call: TRBD1 (6 bases). The CDR3 consists of 13 residues. V shed 4 bases and J shed 8 bases, with 14 bases lying between them. Germline CDR1 and CDR2: MRHNA and SNTAGT. CDR3: CASSGGGLRGYTF. The CDR3 DNA reads as TGTGCCAGCAGTGGAGGGGGATTACGCGGCTACACCTTC.

This chain uses TRBV7-9 with TRBJ2-7; 7 bases agree with TRBD1. The germline V gene has CDR1 SEHNR and CDR2 FQNEAQ (reference sequence). The CDR3 runs 14 residues. V was clipped by 9 bases and J by 2 bases; unmatched bases: 10. As DNA, the CDR3 is TGTGCCAGTACCGGGACAGTGAATCCCTACGAGCAGTACTTC. Translating gives CASTGTVNPYEQYF. Drawing the rest from reference TRBV7-9 and TRBJ2-7, the complete variable domain is DTGVSQNPRHKITKRGQNVTFRCDPISEHNRLYWYRQTLGQGPEFLTYFQNEAQLEKSRLLSDRFSAERPKGSFSTLEIQRTEQGDSAMYLCASTGTVNPYEQYFGPGTRLTVT.

The chain has TRBV7-8 and TRBJ2-1; the D gene could be TRBD1 or TRBD2 (5 bases each). This CDR3 is built from 15 residues. Per the germline V gene, CDR1 is SGHVS and CDR2 is FQNEAQ. Trimming cost V 1 base and J 9 bases, with 16 bases left between them. The CDR3 bases are TGTGCCAGCAGCTTAGGCCGTATCGGGGCCTTTGAGCAGTTCTTC. Its protein product is CASSLGRIGAFEQFF.

The chain uses TRBV29-1 and TRBJ1-1; the D is unclear. Trimming shortened V by 5 bases and J by 4 bases, and 8 bases separated the two germline ends. The CDR3 is made up of 11 amino acids. The V gene's germline CDR1 is SQVTM and CDR2 ANQGSEA. In nucleotides, the CDR3 is TGCAGCGTTCCCGGGGTCACTGAAGCTTTCTTT. It is translated as CSVPGVTEAFF.

This chain links TRBV30 with TRBJ1-3, with D uncertain. Trimming shortened V by 4 bases and J by 0 bases, and 7 bases separated the two germline ends. This CDR3 region has 13 residues. Germline CDR1 is GTSNPN and CDR2 is SVGIG (reference sequence). The CDR3 nucleotides are TGTGCCTGGACTAGTTTCTCTGGAAACACCATATATTTT. It translates to CAWTSFSGNTIYF.

V and J are TRBV29-1 and TRBJ1-2, with D tentatively TRBD1 (6 bases). The CDR3 is 10 amino acids. Germline V gene data show CDR1 as SQVTM and CDR2 as ANQGSEA. Trimming took off 5 bases at V and 6 bases at J, with 7 bases between the two ends. CDR3 in DNA: TGCAGCGTTAGGGGGGATGGCTACACCTTC. Translation: CSVRGDGYTF.